This TCR beta chain emerged from a study of T cell repertoires in cytomegalovirus infection (dated by TCRdb to between 2018 and 2021). As for the study more broadly: The HLA type of each donor mattered for the analysis, because public TCR beta signatures pointed to carriage of CMV infection along with the matching HLA type.

Sequencing was carried out with an Illumina HiSeq 1500. Clones were called with MiXCR by TCRdb after fastp trimmed the public reads at Q25, and only in-frame beta chains were retained. Every CDR3 protein is listed once, alongside the most common genes and DNA of its rows. The sample table records around 180,000 distinct CDR3 sequences; under 30% of these occur just once. Together, the top ten hold 31% of the sample. A few counts support this clonotype. This receptor's antigen is unknown. No per-base quality is available; no much larger clone lies one base away. What the study reported, not specific to this receptor: Carriers of CMV infection plus the relevant HLA type were discriminated by the cumulative frequency of public TCR beta family members in the study cohort and in an independent roughly 340-donor cohort. In the ex vivo response, HLA-C-restricted CMV-specific TCR beta clonotypes were dominant, and in two of eight donors the single most frequent clonotype came from this HLA-C-restricted group.

Taken from cysteine to phenylalanine, the CDR3 has 15 residues. Only CDR3 DNA remains: 45 bases, in frame from the first base. The germline V gene encodes CDR1 SGHRS and CDR2 YFSETQ. The junction shows trimming of 7 bases on V and 4 bases on J, plus 17 bases between the germline ends. This sequence uses TRBV5-1 and TRBJ1-4; TRBD1 is possibly the D segment (6 matching bases). Material: PBMCs. This clonotype originated in a human donor in good health (CMV status not recorded). Some clones in this sample may be carry-over from other donors' samples. The CDR3 protein is CASHRGANGNEKLFF. The nucleotide sequence is given as TGCGCCAGCCACCGGGGGGCCAACGGTAATGAAAAACTGTTTTTT.